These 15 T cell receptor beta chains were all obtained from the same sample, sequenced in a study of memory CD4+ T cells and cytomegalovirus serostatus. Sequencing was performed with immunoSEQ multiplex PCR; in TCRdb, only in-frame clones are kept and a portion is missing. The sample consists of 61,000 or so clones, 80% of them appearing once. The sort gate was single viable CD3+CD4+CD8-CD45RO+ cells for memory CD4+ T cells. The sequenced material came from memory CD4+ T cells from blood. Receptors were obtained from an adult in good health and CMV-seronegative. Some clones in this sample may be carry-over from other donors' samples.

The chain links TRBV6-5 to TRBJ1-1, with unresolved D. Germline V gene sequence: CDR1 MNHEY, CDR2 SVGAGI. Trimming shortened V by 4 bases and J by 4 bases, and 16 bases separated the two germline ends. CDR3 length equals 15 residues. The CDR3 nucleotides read TGTGCCAGCAGTTCGAACGGGTGGGCGAGCACTGAAGCTTTCTTT. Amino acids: CASSSNGWASTEAFF.

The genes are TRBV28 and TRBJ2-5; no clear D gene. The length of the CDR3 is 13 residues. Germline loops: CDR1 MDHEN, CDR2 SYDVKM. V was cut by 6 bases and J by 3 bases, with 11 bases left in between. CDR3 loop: CASRPGWEETQYF. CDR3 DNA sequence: TGTGCCAGCAGGCCCGGTTGGGAAGAGACCCAGTACTTC. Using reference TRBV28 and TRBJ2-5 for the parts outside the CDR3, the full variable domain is DVKVTQSSRYLVKRTGEKVFLECVQDMDHENMFWYRQDPGLGLRLIYFSYDVKMKEKGDIPEGYSVSREKKERFSLILESASTNQTSMYLCASRPGWEETQYFGPGTRLLVL.

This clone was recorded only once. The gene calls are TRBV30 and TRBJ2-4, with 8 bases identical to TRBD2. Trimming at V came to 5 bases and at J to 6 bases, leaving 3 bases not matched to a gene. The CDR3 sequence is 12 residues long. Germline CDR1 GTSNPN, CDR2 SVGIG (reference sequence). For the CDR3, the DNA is TGTGCCTGGCGGGGGGGGAGAAACATTCAGTACTTC. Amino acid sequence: CAWRGGRNIQYF.

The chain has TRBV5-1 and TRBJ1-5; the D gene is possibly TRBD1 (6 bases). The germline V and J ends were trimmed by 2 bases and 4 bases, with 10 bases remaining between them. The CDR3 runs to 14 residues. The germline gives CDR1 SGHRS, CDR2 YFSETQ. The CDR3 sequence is CASSFGTPNQPQHF. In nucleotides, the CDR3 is TGCGCCAGCAGCTTTGGGACACCGAATCAGCCCCAGCATTTT.

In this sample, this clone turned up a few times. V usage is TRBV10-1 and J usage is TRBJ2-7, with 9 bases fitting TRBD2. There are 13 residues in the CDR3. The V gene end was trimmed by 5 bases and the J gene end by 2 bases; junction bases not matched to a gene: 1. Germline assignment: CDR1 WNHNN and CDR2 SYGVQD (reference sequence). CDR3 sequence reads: CASSLAGTYEQYF. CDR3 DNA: TGCGCCAGCAGTCTAGCGGGGACCTACGAGCAGTACTTC.

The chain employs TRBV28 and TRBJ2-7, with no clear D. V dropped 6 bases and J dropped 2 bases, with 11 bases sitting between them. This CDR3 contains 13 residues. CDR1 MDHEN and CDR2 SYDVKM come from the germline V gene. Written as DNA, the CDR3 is TGTGCCAGCAGAATCGGGCCAGCCTACGAGCAGTACTTC. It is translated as CASRIGPAYEQYF.

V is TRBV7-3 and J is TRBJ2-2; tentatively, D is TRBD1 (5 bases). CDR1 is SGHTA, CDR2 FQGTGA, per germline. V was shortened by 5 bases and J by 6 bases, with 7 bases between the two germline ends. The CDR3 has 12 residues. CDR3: CASSQTAGELFF. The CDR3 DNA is TGTGCCAGCAGCCAGACAGCCGGGGAGCTGTTTTTT.

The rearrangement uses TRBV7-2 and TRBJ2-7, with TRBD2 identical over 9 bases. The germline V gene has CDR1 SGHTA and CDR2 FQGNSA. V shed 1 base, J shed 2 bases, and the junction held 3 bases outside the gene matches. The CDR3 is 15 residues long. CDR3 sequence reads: CASSLVSGGTYEQYF. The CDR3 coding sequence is TGTGCCAGCAGCTTAGTTAGCGGGGGTACCTACGAGCAGTACTTC.

The CDR3 nucleotides are TGTGCCACCCGGAGACAGGGGGTCGTCCCCCCTTATTCACCCCTCCACTTT. This sequence encodes CATRRQGVVPPYSPLHF. The J gene is TRBJ1-6, the V gene TRBV19; 9 bases map to TRBD1. Germline values: CDR1 LNHDA, CDR2 SQIVND (reference sequence). CDR3 size: 17 residues. Germline trimming cut 10 bases from V and 8 bases from J; bases unmatched to any gene: 18.

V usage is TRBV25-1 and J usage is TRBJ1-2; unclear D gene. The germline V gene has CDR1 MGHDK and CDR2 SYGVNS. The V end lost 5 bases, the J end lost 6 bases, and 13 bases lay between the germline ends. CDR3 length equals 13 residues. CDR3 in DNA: TGTGCCAGCAGTAGGCAAGACGTAGATGGCTACACCTTC. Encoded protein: CASSRQDVDGYTF.

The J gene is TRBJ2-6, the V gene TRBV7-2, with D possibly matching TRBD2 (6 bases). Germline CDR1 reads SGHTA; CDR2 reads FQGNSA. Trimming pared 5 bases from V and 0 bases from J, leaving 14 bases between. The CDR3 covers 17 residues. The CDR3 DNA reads TGTGCCAGCAGCCCGGGGGACCCTACCTCTGGGGCCAACGTCCTGACTTTC. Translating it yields CASSPGDPTSGANVLTF.

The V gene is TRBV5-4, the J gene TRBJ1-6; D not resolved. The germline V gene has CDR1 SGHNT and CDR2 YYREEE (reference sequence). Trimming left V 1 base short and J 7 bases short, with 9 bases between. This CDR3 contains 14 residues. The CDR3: CASSLLGRNSPLHF. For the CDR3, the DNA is TGTGCCAGCAGCTTGCTCGGGAGAAATTCACCCCTCCACTTT.

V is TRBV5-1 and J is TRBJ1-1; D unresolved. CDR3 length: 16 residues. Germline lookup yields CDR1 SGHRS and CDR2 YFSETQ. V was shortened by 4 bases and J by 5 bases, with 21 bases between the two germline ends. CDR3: CASSLVEGAGTTEAFF. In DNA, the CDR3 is TGCGCCAGCAGCCTGGTGGAGGGCGCGGGAACAACTGAAGCTTTCTTT.

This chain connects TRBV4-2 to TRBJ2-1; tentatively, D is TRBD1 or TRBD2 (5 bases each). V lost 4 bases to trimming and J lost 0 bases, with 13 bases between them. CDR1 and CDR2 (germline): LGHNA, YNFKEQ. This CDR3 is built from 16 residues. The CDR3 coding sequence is TGTGCCAGCAGCCGAGGGGCGATGAGCTCCTACAATGAGCAGTTCTTC. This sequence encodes CASSRGAMSSYNEQFF.

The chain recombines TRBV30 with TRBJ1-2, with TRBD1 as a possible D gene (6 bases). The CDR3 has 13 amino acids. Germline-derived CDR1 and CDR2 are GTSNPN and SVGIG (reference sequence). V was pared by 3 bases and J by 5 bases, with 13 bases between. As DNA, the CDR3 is TGTGCCTGGAGCATTACAGGGAGGTATGGCTACACCTTC. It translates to CAWSITGRYGYTF.